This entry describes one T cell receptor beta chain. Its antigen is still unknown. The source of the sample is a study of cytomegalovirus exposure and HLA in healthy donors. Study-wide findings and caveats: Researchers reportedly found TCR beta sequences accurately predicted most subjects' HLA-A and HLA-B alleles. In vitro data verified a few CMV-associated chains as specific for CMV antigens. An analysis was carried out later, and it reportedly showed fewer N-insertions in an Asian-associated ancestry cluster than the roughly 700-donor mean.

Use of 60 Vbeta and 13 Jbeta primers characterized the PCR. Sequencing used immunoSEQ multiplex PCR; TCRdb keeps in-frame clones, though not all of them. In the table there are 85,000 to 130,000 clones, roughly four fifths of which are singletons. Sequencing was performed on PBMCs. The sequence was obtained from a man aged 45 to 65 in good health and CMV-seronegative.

The CDR3 DNA reads as TGTGCCAGCAGTTTCGCACGGGGGGTTAGCACAGATACGCAGTATTTT. Translating it yields CASSFARGVSTDTQYF. The V gene is TRBV28, the J gene TRBJ2-3, with TRBD2 identical over 7 bases. In germline, CDR1 is MDHEN, CDR2 SYDVKM. This CDR3 has 16 amino acids. V lost 3 bases and J lost 0; bases outside the gene matches: 6.